This T cell receptor (beta chain) was sequenced during a study of CD8 T cells in Susac syndrome. Germline V lookup: CDR1 SQVTM, CDR2 ANQGSEA. The trim removed 5 bases at V and 5 bases at J, leaving 5 bases unmatched. This CDR3 has 13 amino acids. Isolation of CD8+ and CD4+ T cells was performed negatively, whereas enrichment of TEMRA cells was done by FACS. The authors reverse transcribed about 0.5 to 1 ug RNA with random hexamers. TCRdb called the immunoSEQ multiplex PCR reads again in MiXCR, with one record for every CDR3 protein. This repertoire shows under 95,000 distinct CDR3 sequences, 95% found once; its top ten account for under 0.5%.

The J gene is TRBJ2-1, the V gene TRBV29-1; 8 bases align to TRBD2. The specimen sequenced was CD8+ T cells from PBMCs. The source is a human donor with Susac syndrome. In DNA form, the CDR3 reads TGCAGCGTTAGGACTAGCAGGAACAATGAGCAGTTCTTC. Amino acid sequence: CSVRTSRNNEQFF.